The 24 T cell receptor beta chains listed next were all sequenced from one sample in a study of shared clonotypes between healthy human individuals. TCRdb's copy holds only in-frame clones and misses some; the assay was immunoSEQ multiplex PCR. The sample records some 1,600,000 clones, around 98% being singletons. Sequencing was performed on naive CD4+ T cells sorted from blood. Subset here: CD45RA+ positively selected. The source is a young man in good health.

This clone was seen once. V is TRBV4-1 and J is TRBJ2-7, with 9 nucleotides matching TRBD1. Germline V gene data show CDR1 as MGHRA and CDR2 as YSYEKL. The CDR3 is 16 residues long. V was pared by 3 bases and J by 6 bases, with 12 bases of the junction left unmatched. This chain's CDR3 is CASSHLQGALGSEQYF. The CDR3, as DNA: TGCGCCAGCAGCCACCTACAGGGGGCGCTGGGCTCCGAGCAGTACTTC.

This sequence joins TRBV28 and TRBJ2-7, with TRBD2 matching 11 bases. The CDR3 contains 14 residues. The V and J ends lost 8 bases and 5 bases, in that order; junction bases with no gene match: 8. The germline V gene encodes CDR1 MDHEN and CDR2 SYDVKM. The CDR3 nucleotides are TGTGCCAGCGACCCTAGCGGGAGGTCGCACGAGCAGTACTTC. Translating it yields CASDPSGRSHEQYF.

The chain links TRBV6-6 to TRBJ2-7; TRBD2 matches 8 bases. CDR3 size: 13 residues. Germline-derived CDR1 and CDR2 are MNHNY and SVGAGI (reference sequence). Trimming removed 6 bases from V and 3 bases from J; junction bases left unmatched: 4. Here the CDR3 DNA reads TGTGCCAGCAGCCTGAGCGGGAGCTACGAGCAGTACTTC. It encodes CASSLSGSYEQYF.

The gene calls are TRBV7-8 and TRBJ2-1; 11 bases match TRBD1. The CDR3 totals 15 residues. Germline assignment: CDR1 SGHVS and CDR2 FQNEAQ. The V and J ends lost 5 bases and 5 bases, in that order; junction bases with no gene match: 5. The CDR3 nucleotides are TGTGCCAGCAGCGTCCGGGACAGGGGGGACAATGAGCAGTTCTTC. Its protein product is CASSVRDRGDNEQFF.

The chain combines TRBV29-1 with TRBJ1-3; no clear D gene. In germline, CDR1 is SQVTM, CDR2 ANQGSEA. V lost 6 bases and J lost 0, with 12 bases in between. CDR3 length equals 14 residues. The CDR3 region is CSVAGSASGNTIYF. CDR3 DNA: TGCAGCGTGGCGGGTTCCGCCTCTGGAAACACCATATATTTT.

This chain connects TRBV7-8 to TRBJ2-1; TRBD2 agrees at 7 bases. The CDR3 runs 14 residues. Germline lookup yields CDR1 SGHVS and CDR2 FQNEAQ. Unmatched junction bases numbered 6, after V lost 8 bases and J lost 2 bases. The CDR3 region has the DNA TGTGCCAGCGGCCGGGAGGCGGCCTACAATGAGCAGTTCTTC. Translated, it gives CASGREAAYNEQFF.

This clone was detected only once. V and J are TRBV18 and TRBJ1-1; tentative D call: TRBD1 (6 bases). Trimming shortened V by 3 bases and J by 1 base, and 12 bases separated the two germline ends. The CDR3 contains 15 residues. Germline V lookup: CDR1 KGHSH, CDR2 LQKENI. For the CDR3, the DNA is TGTGCCAGCTCACCGCTCACAGGGAAGAACACTGAAGCTTTCTTT. Translated, it gives CASSPLTGKNTEAFF.

The chain combines TRBV5-1 with TRBJ1-4; 8 positions match TRBD1. Germline values: CDR1 SGHRS, CDR2 YFSETQ. This CDR3 has 15 amino acids. After removal of 0 bases from V and 6 bases from J, the junction contained 4 bases not matched to a gene. The CDR3 sequence is CASSLEPQGDEKLFF. In DNA, the CDR3 is TGCGCCAGCAGCTTGGAACCACAGGGGGATGAAAAACTGTTTTTT.

The chain uses TRBV28 and TRBJ2-5; D remains ambiguous. V lost 5 bases and J lost 1, with 11 bases in between. Germline CDR1 and CDR2: MDHEN and SYDVKM. There are 14 residues in the CDR3. CDR3 DNA: TGTGCCAGCAGTCCCTTACGGCTCCAAGAGACCCAGTACTTC. Its protein product is CASSPLRLQETQYF.

The chain links TRBV5-4 to TRBJ2-7, with TRBD1 as a possible D gene (5 bases). The CDR3 runs 14 residues. The ends were cut back, 0 bases at V and 3 bases at J, with 10 bases in the middle. From germline, CDR1 is SGHNT and CDR2 YYREEE (reference sequence). CDR3 bases: TGTGCCAGCAGCTTGGATGGGGCCCGCTACGAGCAGTACTTC. Its protein is CASSLDGARYEQYF.

This sequence joins TRBV19 and TRBJ2-7, with TRBD2 identical over 7 bases. The germline V gene encodes CDR1 LNHDA and CDR2 SQIVND (reference sequence). The CDR3 sequence is 14 residues long. The trim removed 3 bases at V and 4 bases at J, leaving 6 bases unmatched. CDR3 DNA sequence: TGTGCCAGTAGTATCAAGGGACTAACATACGAGCAGTACTTC. It encodes CASSIKGLTYEQYF.

This chain joins TRBV11-3 and TRBJ2-3, with D possibly matching TRBD1 (5 bases). This CDR3 region has 12 residues. Trimming stripped 4 bases from V and 6 bases from J, with 8 bases between. The germline CDR1 and CDR2 sequences are SGHNT and YENEEA. The CDR3 spells CASSSSGDTQYF. CDR3 nucleotides: TGTGCCAGCAGCTCCTCAGGGGATACGCAGTATTTT.

In regard to this clone: Other nucleotide sequences in the sample specify the same CDR3. The chain is built from TRBV5-1 and TRBJ1-4; D gene unclear. This CDR3 has 13 amino acids. Trimming removed 0 bases at V and 8 bases at J, with 8 bases between. Germline lookup yields CDR1 SGHRS and CDR2 YFSETQ. CDR3 protein: CASSLGGEEKLFF. CDR3 nucleotides: TGCGCCAGCAGCTTGGGGGGTGAAGAAAAACTGTTTTTT.

This chain joins TRBV6-1 and TRBJ1-2, with a possible D match to TRBD1 (5 bases). Trimming shortened V by 2 bases and J by 1 base, and 14 bases separated the two germline ends. The length of the CDR3 is 16 residues. From germline, CDR1 is MNHNS and CDR2 SASEGT. DNA of the CDR3: TGTGCCAGCAGTGAAAGGGGCAGGGCGTATAACTATGGCTACACCTTC. It specifies CASSERGRAYNYGYTF.

The V and J genes are TRBV2 and TRBJ1-5; 11 nucleotides align to TRBD1. Germline V gives CDR1 SNHLY, CDR2 FYNNEI. The J segment lost 5 bases and the V segment lost 6 bases, leaving 3 bases of the junction unmatched. This CDR3 region has 14 residues. The CDR3, as DNA: TGTGCCAGCAGGGGGGACAGGGGGTATCAGCCCCAGCATTTT. It specifies CASRGDRGYQPQHF.

As concerns this clone: The junction departs from the called germline gene at one end, perhaps through a read error. V and J are TRBV2 and TRBJ2-1; 9 bases align to TRBD2. The germline V gene has CDR1 SNHLY and CDR2 FYNNEI. CDR3 size: 16 residues. The DNA for the CDR3 is TGTGCCAGCAGTGCTTGGCGGGAGGGCCCGGGCAATGAACAGTTCTTC. This translates into CASSAWREGPGNEQFF.

J is TRBJ2-5 and V is TRBV27; D gene ambiguous. Trimming shortened V by 5 bases and J by 3 bases, and 10 bases separated the two germline ends. Germline V gives CDR1 MNHEY, CDR2 SMNVEV (reference sequence). The CDR3 is 13 residues long. The CDR3 reads CASSRRREETQYF. The CDR3, as DNA: TGTGCCAGCAGTCGACGAAGGGAAGAGACCCAGTACTTC.

V is TRBV30 and J is TRBJ1-5; D ambiguous. This CDR3 spans 15 amino acids. CDR1 and CDR2 from the germline V gene are GTSNPN and SVGIG (reference sequence). Trimming cost V 1 base and J 0 bases, with 10 bases left between them. The CDR3 nucleotides read TGTGCCTGGAGTGGCAGGCAATATAGCAATCAGCCCCAGCATTTT. This encodes CAWSGRQYSNQPQHF.

The chain recombines TRBV5-1 with TRBJ1-4, with D maybe TRBD1 (5 bases). The germline V and J ends were trimmed by 4 bases and 1 base, with 11 bases remaining between them. The CDR3 is 15 amino acids. Germline-derived CDR1 and CDR2 are SGHRS and YFSETQ. CDR3 in DNA: TGCGCCAGCAGCCCCAGAACAGGAACTAATGAAAAACTGTTTTTT. The encoded protein is CASSPRTGTNEKLFF.

The chain is built from TRBV20-1 and TRBJ2-2; no clear D. The V and J ends lost 4 bases and 3 bases respectively, with 3 bases between them. The germline gives CDR1 DFQATT, CDR2 SNEGSKA (reference sequence). This CDR3 comprises 11 residues. The CDR3 DNA reads as TGCAGTGCTAAAGACACCGGGGAGCTGTTTTTT. This codes for CSAKDTGELFF.

This clone was seen only once. CDR3 in DNA: TGTGCCAGCAGCTTCGACCGCCCAGTTAAGTTCTTC. This codes for CASSFDRPVKFF. V usage is TRBV7-3 and J usage is TRBJ2-1; D remains unclear. The germline CDR1 and CDR2 sequences are SGHTA and FQGTGA. The CDR3 runs to 12 residues. V was pared by 3 bases and J by 14 bases, with 14 bases between.

The genes are TRBV5-4 and TRBJ2-1; 8 bases are shared with TRBD2. Germline trimming cut 0 bases from V and 7 bases from J; bases unmatched to any gene: 12. The CDR3 is 17 residues long. CDR1 is SGHNT, CDR2 YYREEE, per germline (reference sequence). CDR3 amino acids: CASSLEVVAGLYNEQFF. The CDR3 nucleotides read TGTGCCAGCAGCTTGGAAGTGGTAGCGGGACTATATAATGAGCAGTTCTTC.

The rearrangement joins TRBV7-8 to TRBJ2-3, with D perhaps matching TRBD2 (6 bases). Germline-derived CDR1 and CDR2 are SGHVS and FQNEAQ. V lost 1 base and J lost 6, with 17 bases in between. The CDR3 extends over 16 amino acids. The CDR3 here is CASSLESRGMGDTQYF. In nucleotides, the CDR3 is TGTGCCAGCAGCTTAGAATCCCGGGGGATGGGGGATACGCAGTATTTT. The full variable domain, in which reference TRBV7-8 and TRBJ2-3 provide the parts outside the CDR3, is GAGVSQSPRYKVAKRGQDVALRCDPISGHVSLFWYQQALGQGPEFLTYFQNEAQLDKSGLPSDRFFAERPEGSVSTLKIQRTQQEDSAVYLCASSLESRGMGDTQYFGPGTRLTVL.

This clone was observed once. This chain links TRBV7-9 with TRBJ2-5; D uncertain. The CDR3 covers 14 residues. CDR1 and CDR2 (germline): SEHNR, FQNEAQ (reference sequence). Trimming pared 2 bases from V and 0 bases from J, leaving 7 bases between. CDR3 coding DNA: TGTGCCAGCAGCTTAAGCACCTACCAAGAGACCCAGTACTTC. It encodes CASSLSTYQETQYF.